This T cell receptor beta chain came from a study of graft-versus-host responses after intestinal transplantation. Remarks on this clone: Its target is unknown.

Sequencing used immunoSEQ multiplex PCR; TCRdb keeps in-frame clones, though not all of them. The data show roughly 100,000 clones, 93% seen once. Study results and caveats: Early HvG declines after transplant were associated with peak circulating GvH clone levels.

The CDR3 spans 14 residues. V was pared by 4 bases and J by 3 bases, with 4 bases of the junction left unmatched. Germline V CDR1 and CDR2: SGHNT, YYREEE (reference sequence). The sample here was unstimulated CD8+ T cells sorted from spleen or lymph node cells, taken before intestinal transplant. This chain connects TRBV5-4 to TRBJ2-1, with TRBD2 matching over 7 bases. The TCR originated in a human donor who received an intestinal transplant. CDR3 DNA: TGTGCCAGCAGCAGCCGGGACTACTACAATGAGCAGTTCTTC. The encoded protein is CASSSRDYYNEQFF.